The T cell receptor (beta chain) described here comes from a study of blood T cell repertoires in COVID-19. Study in general: The cDNA or gDNA used as material had been derived from T cells, B-cell-depleted T cells, or PBMCs.

This CDR3 region has 15 residues. This table comes from immunoSEQ multiplex PCR, and its TCRdb copy is limited to in-frame clones, with some not included. This sample has 56,000 or so clones, with less than 90% found just once. Sequenced input: peripheral blood. This sequence joins TRBV21-1 and TRBJ1-1; the listed D gene, TRBD1, was not tested against the DNA. TRBV21-1 is a recognized pseudogene. This TCR was recovered from a man aged 45-60 years with acute or convalescent COVID-19. The CDR3 region is CASSDLGHMNTEAFF. The CDR3 region has the DNA TGTGCCAGCAGCGACCTGGGACACATGAACACTGAAGCTTTCTTT.